This passage covers 10 T cell receptor beta chains from one sample sequenced in a study of blood T cell repertoires in COVID-19. TCRdb's table, derived via immunoSEQ multiplex PCR, lists solely in-frame clones and lacks some. Counted here are roughly 250,000 clones, 86% occurring once; the ten biggest clones make up approximately 2%. What was sequenced was PBMCs or T cells enriched from blood (not recorded which). The receptor set was obtained from a woman aged 45-60 years who had recovered from COVID-19.

This clone was detected only once. This chain joins TRBV7-9 and TRBJ1-2; 10 nucleotides agree with TRBD1. V was clipped by 5 bases and J by 8 bases; unmatched bases: 14. Germline V gene lookup returns CDR1 SEHNR and CDR2 FQNEAQ (reference sequence). This CDR3 is 16 amino acids long. CDR3 protein: CASSRDYRTGGKGYTF. Here the CDR3 DNA reads TGTGCCAGCAGCCGTGACTATAGGACAGGGGGTAAGGGCTACACCTTC.

The chain carries TRBV27 and TRBJ1-3; D is unclear. The V end lost 8 bases, the J end lost 1 base, and 3 bases lay between the germline ends. CDR1 and CDR2 from the germline V gene are MNHEY and SMNVEV (reference sequence). The length of the CDR3 is 11 residues. The DNA for the CDR3 is TGTGCCAGCCTTTCTGGAAACACCATATATTTT. Encoded protein: CASLSGNTIYF.

J is TRBJ1-1 and V is TRBV30, with D uncertain. Germline assignment: CDR1 GTSNPN and CDR2 SVGIG (reference sequence). The germline V and J ends were trimmed by 6 bases and 5 bases, with 7 bases remaining between them. The CDR3 runs 10 residues. The CDR3 DNA reads TGTGCCTGTGCGGTGACTGAAGCTTTCTTT. Its translation is CACAVTEAFF.

This clone appeared once. The J gene is TRBJ1-2, the V gene TRBV5-1; possibly TRBD1 for D (6 bases). Looked up from germline, CDR1 is SGHRS and CDR2 is YFSETQ. CDR3 length equals 13 residues. V was pared by 4 bases and J by 2 bases, with 9 bases between. The CDR3 region has the DNA TGCGCCAGCAGCCAGGGGATAAACTATGGCTACACCTTC. Translated, it gives CASSQGINYGYTF. Complete variable domain (other parts from reference TRBV5-1 and TRBJ1-2): KAGVTQTPRYLIKTRGQQVTLSCSPISGHRSVSWYQQTPGQGLQFLFEYFSETQRNKGNFPGRFSGRQFSNSRSEMNVSTLELGDSALYLCASSQGINYGYTFGSGTRLTVV.

This clone was counted a few times. The V call is TRBV6-2 or TRBV6-3, the J call TRBJ1-1, with D tentatively TRBD1 (5 bases). This CDR3 is 13 amino acids long. With 3 bases removed from V and 7 bases from J, the gap between germline ends came to 12 bases. From germline, CDR1 is MNHEY and CDR2 SVGEGT. CDR3 loop: CASSYRQGNEAFF. CDR3 nucleotide sequence: TGTGCCAGCAGTTATCGGCAGGGCAATGAAGCTTTCTTT.

The chain has TRBV7-9 and TRBJ2-7, with TRBD2 matching over 13 bases. Germline-derived CDR1 and CDR2 are SEHNR and FQNEAQ (reference sequence). Unmatched junction bases numbered 10, after V lost 4 bases and J lost 7 bases. The CDR3 extends over 16 amino acids. DNA for the CDR3: TGTGCCAGCAGCTCGGGACTAGCGGGACCCACGGGGGAGCAGTACTTC. It translates to CASSSGLAGPTGEQYF.

The chain links TRBV7-9 to TRBJ1-6; D not certain. The CDR3 covers 15 residues. The germline CDR1 and CDR2 sequences are SEHNR and FQNEAQ (reference sequence). The V end was cut by 2 bases, the J end by 7 bases, with 12 bases between. CDR3 sequence: CASSLRRGANSPLHF. CDR3 DNA: TGTGCCAGCAGCTTAAGGCGGGGAGCCAATTCACCCCTCCACTTT.

The chain is built from TRBV18 and TRBJ1-1; D uncertain. Trimming removed 2 bases from V and 1 base from J, with 5 bases in between. CDR3 size: 13 residues. CDR1 and CDR2 (germline): KGHSH, LQKENI. In nucleotides, the CDR3 is TGTGCCAGCTCACCAGCGGCGAACACTGAAGCTTTCTTT. This sequence encodes CASSPAANTEAFF.

Only one count was recorded for this clone. This chain uses TRBV27 with TRBJ1-1; D is uncertain. V lost 5 bases, J lost 0 bases, and 13 bases lay in between. Germline values: CDR1 MNHEY, CDR2 SMNVEV (reference sequence). The CDR3 has 15 amino acids. The DNA of the CDR3 is TGTGCCAGCAGTCCCTTGACAAGCATGAACACTGAAGCTTTCTTT. It yields the protein CASSPLTSMNTEAFF.

This chain uses TRBV6-5 with TRBJ2-2, with TRBD2 matching over 8 bases. Germline CDR1 and CDR2: MNHEY and SVGAGI. There are 15 residues in the CDR3. The V gene end was trimmed by 4 bases and the J gene end by 0 bases; junction bases not matched to a gene: 1. The CDR3 sequence: CASSFSGANTGELFF. The DNA of the CDR3 is TGTGCCAGCAGTTTTAGCGGGGCGAACACCGGGGAGCTGTTTTTT.